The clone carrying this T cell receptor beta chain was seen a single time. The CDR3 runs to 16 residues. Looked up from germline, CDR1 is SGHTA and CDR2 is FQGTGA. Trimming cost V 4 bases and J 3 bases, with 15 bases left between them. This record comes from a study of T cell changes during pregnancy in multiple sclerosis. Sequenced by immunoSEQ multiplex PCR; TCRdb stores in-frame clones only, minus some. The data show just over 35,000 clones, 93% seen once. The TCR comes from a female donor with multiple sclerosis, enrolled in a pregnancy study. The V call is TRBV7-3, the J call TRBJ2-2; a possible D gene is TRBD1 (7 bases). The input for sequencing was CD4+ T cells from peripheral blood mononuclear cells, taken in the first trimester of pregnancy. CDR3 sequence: CASSSRQGGYTGELFF. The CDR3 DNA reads TGTGCCAGCAGCTCTCGACAGGGAGGATACACCGGGGAGCTGTTTTTT.